This entry lists 24 T cell receptor beta chains sequenced from one sample in a study of shared clonotypes between healthy human individuals (dated by TCRdb to the early 2020s). Library preparation used the immunoSEQ multiplex PCR assay. TCRdb mirrors the immuneACCESS table, restricted to in-frame sequences. Some clones are absent from its copies; in checked studies, under half trace to an unresolved V gene, and the reason for the others is unknown. The sample records approximately 2,300,000 clones, about 90% of which are singletons. 0.37% of the sample goes to the ten largest clones. Sequencing was carried out using naive CD4+ T cells from PBMCs. The cell subset or site label on this specimen signifies: CD45RA+ positively selected. Receptor source: a man between 18 and 29 years old in good health. Some clones in this sample may be carry-over from other donors' samples.

This chain joins TRBV5-8 and TRBJ1-3; D is unclear. Trimming cost V 4 bases and J 0 bases, with 8 bases left between them. Germline loops: CDR1 SGHTS, CDR2 YDEGEE. This CDR3 is built from 14 residues. The CDR3 nucleotides are TGTGCCAGCAGCCAGGTGTTCTCTGGAAACACCATATATTTT. Amino acids: CASSQVFSGNTIYF.

Remarks on this clone: At one end the junction does not follow the germline gene, possibly because of a read error. The chain combines TRBV20-1 with TRBJ2-5; TRBD2 aligns across 7 bases. Germline V gene data show CDR1 as DFQATT and CDR2 as SNEGSKA (reference sequence). CDR3 length: 11 residues. CDR3 nucleotide sequence: TGCAGTACTAGCGTCCAAGAGACCCAGTACTTC. Its protein product is CSTSVQETQYF.

V usage is TRBV28 and J usage is TRBJ1-2; a possible D gene is TRBD1 (5 bases). V was shortened by 6 bases and J by 2 bases, with 19 bases between the two germline ends. This CDR3 is 16 amino acids long. The germline V gene has CDR1 MDHEN and CDR2 SYDVKM. CDR3 residues: CASRLGGREGNYGYTF. In DNA form, the CDR3 reads TGTGCCAGCAGACTTGGGGGAAGGGAGGGCAACTATGGCTACACCTTC.

The table lists this clone with a count of one. The chain uses TRBV5-1 and TRBJ2-3; D is uncertain. CDR1 is SGHRS, CDR2 YFSETQ, per germline. The CDR3 contains 12 residues. V lost 7 bases, J lost 1 base, and 7 bases lay in between. CDR3 DNA: TGCGCCAGCGGATGGGGCACAGATACGCAGTATTTT. Encoded protein: CASGWGTDTQYF.

J is TRBJ1-2 and V is TRBV6-1; no definite D call. The CDR3 has 11 amino acids. Per germline, CDR1 MNHNS and CDR2 SASEGT. V was pared by 5 bases and J by 8 bases, with 9 bases between. This CDR3 reads CASSLYNGYTF. The CDR3 nucleotides are TGTGCCAGCAGTTTGTATAACGGCTACACCTTC.

A note on this clone: The same CDR3 is also encoded by other DNA sequences in this sample. The chain recombines TRBV7-3 with TRBJ2-1, with 9 nucleotides matching TRBD2. CDR1 and CDR2 from the germline V gene are SGHTA and FQGTGA. This CDR3 contains 15 residues. Germline trimming cut 3 bases from V and 5 bases from J; bases unmatched to any gene: 5. The DNA of the CDR3 is TGTGCCAGCAGCTTGACTAGCGGAAGAAACAATGAGCAGTTCTTC. Encoded protein: CASSLTSGRNNEQFF.

The chain joins TRBV7-3 to TRBJ1-1; D is undetermined. The germline V gene has CDR1 SGHTA and CDR2 FQGTGA. CDR3 size: 13 residues. The ends were cut back, 5 bases at V and 1 base at J, with 8 bases in the middle. The CDR3 DNA reads as TGTGCCAGCAGCCGCGCCTCGAACACTGAAGCTTTCTTT. Its protein product is CASSRASNTEAFF. The full variable domain, completed using reference TRBV7-3 and TRBJ1-1, is GAGVSQTPSNKVTEKGKYVELRCDPISGHTALYWYRQSLGQGPEFLIYFQGTGAADDSGLPNDRFFAVRPEGSVSTLKIQRTERGDSAVYLCASSRASNTEAFFGQGTRLTVV.

The chain combines TRBV7-8 with TRBJ2-3; possibly TRBD2 for D (5 bases). Per the germline V gene, CDR1 is SGHVS and CDR2 is FQNEAQ. Trimming removed 0 bases at V and 6 bases at J, with 10 bases between. This CDR3 contains 14 residues. In DNA, the CDR3 is TGTGCCAGCAGCTTAGCCGGACTGGGGGATACGCAGTATTTT. It specifies CASSLAGLGDTQYF.

The rearrangement joins TRBV9 to TRBJ2-3; possibly TRBD1 or TRBD2 for D (5 bases each). The CDR3 sequence is 14 residues long. V was clipped by 4 bases and J by 0 bases, with 9 bases between them. Germline CDR1 SGDLS, CDR2 YYNGEE. CDR3 nucleotides: TGTGCCAGCAGCACGGGGCGAAGCACAGATACGCAGTATTTT. Protein sequence: CASSTGRSTDTQYF.

The gene calls are TRBV15 and TRBJ2-1; no reliable D call. The length of the CDR3 is 16 residues. The V end was cut by 3 bases, the J end by 0 bases, with 12 bases between. Germline-derived CDR1 and CDR2 are LNHNV and YYDKDF (reference sequence). For the CDR3, the DNA is TGTGCCACCAGCAGGAACTTACCGAGCTCCTACAATGAGCAGTTCTTC. Translation: CATSRNLPSSYNEQFF.

The rearrangement links TRBV5-1 to TRBJ2-1; maybe TRBD2 (5 bases). With 0 bases removed from V and 9 bases from J, the gap between germline ends came to 10 bases. CDR3 length: 13 amino acids. Germline V gene lookup returns CDR1 SGHRS and CDR2 YFSETQ. CDR3 DNA: TGCGCCAGCAGCTTGGACGGGAACAGTGAGCAGTTCTTC. Its protein product is CASSLDGNSEQFF.

This clone was detected once. The chain joins TRBV9 to TRBJ2-3; D gene uncertain. The V and J ends lost 4 bases and 9 bases respectively, with 9 bases between them. The CDR3 is 11 amino acids. Looked up from germline, CDR1 is SGDLS and CDR2 is YYNGEE. CDR3 in DNA: TGTGCCAGCAGCAGACTTGGGACGCAGTATTTT. Its protein product is CASSRLGTQYF.

The chain couples TRBV7-6 to TRBJ2-1, with TRBD2 matching over 9 bases. Trimming removed 0 bases from V and 7 bases from J; junction bases left unmatched: 4. Germline CDR1 SGHVS, CDR2 FNYEAQ. CDR3 size: 15 residues. CDR3 amino acids: CASSLAGLASNEQFF. The CDR3 coding sequence is TGTGCCAGCAGCTTAGCAGGACTAGCGAGTAATGAGCAGTTCTTC.

To note about this clone: One end of the junction fails to match germline, which may point to a read error. The CDR3, as DNA: TGTGCCAGCAGAGGACTAACGACCGCGGAGCTGTTTTTT. Its protein is CASRGLTTAELFF. The chain joins TRBV13 to TRBJ2-2, with D possibly being TRBD2 (6 bases). The germline CDR1 and CDR2 sequences are PRHDT and FYEKMQ (reference sequence). The CDR3 extends over 13 amino acids.

The CDR3 sequence is CASSLRASNQPQHF. CDR3 bases: TGTGCCAGCAGTCTCAGGGCTAGCAATCAGCCCCAGCATTTT. V and J are TRBV6-5 and TRBJ1-5; possibly TRBD1 for D (5 bases). The V end was cut by 5 bases, the J end by 0 bases, with 8 bases between. The CDR3 contains 14 residues. Germline V lookup: CDR1 MNHEY, CDR2 SVGAGI.

V gene TRBV6-5 combines with J gene TRBJ1-3; D perhaps matches TRBD1 (6 bases). The length of the CDR3 is 13 residues. V dropped 9 bases and J dropped 0 bases, with 9 bases sitting between them. Germline assignment: CDR1 MNHEY and CDR2 SVGAGI. This CDR3 reads CASGQFSGNTIYF. The CDR3 region has the DNA TGTGCCAGTGGACAGTTCTCTGGAAACACCATATATTTT.

About this clone itself: Different DNA sequences within this sample yield the same CDR3. The chain has TRBV5-1 and TRBJ1-1, with D perhaps matching TRBD1 (5 bases). Trimming removed 2 bases from V and 1 base from J, with 9 bases in between. Germline CDR1 reads SGHRS; CDR2 reads YFSETQ. The CDR3 is 14 residues long. The chain's CDR3 is CASSLFGGNTEAFF. For the CDR3, the DNA is TGCGCCAGCAGCTTATTTGGGGGGAACACTGAAGCTTTCTTT.

This chain joins TRBV19 and TRBJ1-2, with D possibly TRBD1 on 5 matching bases. The V end lost 6 bases, the J end lost 2 bases, and 19 bases lay between the germline ends. Germline CDR1 reads LNHDA; CDR2 reads SQIVND (reference sequence). The CDR3 is 16 residues long. The chain's CDR3 is CASRDPGSRTNYGYTF. CDR3 nucleotide sequence: TGTGCCAGTAGAGATCCAGGGTCCCGGACCAACTATGGCTACACCTTC.

The J gene is TRBJ2-3, the V gene TRBV5-1; D is undetermined. In germline, CDR1 is SGHRS, CDR2 YFSETQ. This CDR3 contains 15 residues. V gave up 1 base and J gave up 4 bases, with 13 bases separating them. The CDR3 protein is CASSLSSSTPDTQYF. CDR3 bases: TGCGCCAGCAGCTTGTCCTCCTCGACTCCAGATACGCAGTATTTT.

The genes are TRBV29-1 and TRBJ1-4; D gene unclear. Looked up from germline, CDR1 is SQVTM and CDR2 is ANQGSEA. The CDR3 length is 13 residues. V was clipped by 6 bases and J by 4 bases, with 12 bases between them. The CDR3 nucleotides read TGCAGCGTAAAACAGCTTTATAATGAAAAACTGTTTTTT. It specifies CSVKQLYNEKLFF.

The J gene is TRBJ1-1, the V gene TRBV28; D unclear. CDR3 size: 13 residues. In germline, CDR1 is MDHEN, CDR2 SYDVKM. V dropped 5 bases and J dropped 2 bases, with 9 bases sitting between them. The CDR3 loop is CASSVTLNTEAFF. In DNA form, the CDR3 reads TGTGCCAGCAGTGTGACTCTTAACACTGAAGCTTTCTTT.

This chain uses TRBV18 with TRBJ1-1; TRBD1 aligns across 7 bases. Germline V CDR1 and CDR2: KGHSH, LQKENI. V lost 5 bases to trimming and J lost 1 base; unmatched junction nucleotides: 7. This CDR3 region has 15 residues. CDR3: CASSYNRGQNTEAFF. DNA of the CDR3: TGTGCCAGCTCATACAACAGGGGACAGAACACTGAAGCTTTCTTT.

The rearrangement joins TRBV5-1 to TRBJ1-4; no reliable D call. CDR1 and CDR2 from the germline V gene are SGHRS and YFSETQ. Deletions cut 4 bases from V and 0 bases from J, with 19 bases between. The CDR3 is 18 amino acids. The CDR3 here is CASSSGIDASATNEKLFF. In DNA form, the CDR3 reads TGCGCCAGCAGCAGCGGAATAGACGCAAGCGCAACTAATGAAAAACTGTTTTTT.

The rearrangement uses TRBV18 and TRBJ1-2, with D tentatively TRBD1 (5 bases). This CDR3 is built from 15 residues. V lost 2 bases and J lost 3, with 13 bases in between. In germline, CDR1 is KGHSH, CDR2 LQKENI. The CDR3 protein is CASSPATPRDYGYTF. The CDR3 DNA sequence: TGTGCCAGCTCACCAGCCACCCCCAGGGACTATGGCTACACCTTC. The full variable domain, with the rest looked up from reference TRBV18 and TRBJ1-2, is NAGVMQNPRHLVRRRGQEARLRCSPMKGHSHVYWYRQLPEEGLKFMVYLQKENIIDESGMPKERFSAEFPKEGPSILRIQQVVRGDSAAYFCASSPATPRDYGYTFGSGTRLTVV.